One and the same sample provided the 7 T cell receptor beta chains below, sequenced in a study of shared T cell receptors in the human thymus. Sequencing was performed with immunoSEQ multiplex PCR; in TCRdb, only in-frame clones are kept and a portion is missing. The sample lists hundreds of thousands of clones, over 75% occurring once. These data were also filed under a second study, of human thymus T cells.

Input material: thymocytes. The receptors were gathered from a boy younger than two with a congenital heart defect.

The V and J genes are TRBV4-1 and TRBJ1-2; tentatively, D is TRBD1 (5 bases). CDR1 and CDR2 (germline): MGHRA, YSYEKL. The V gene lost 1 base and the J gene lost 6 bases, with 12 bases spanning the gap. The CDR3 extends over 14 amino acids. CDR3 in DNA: TGCGCCAGCAGCCAAGTAGGGGAGGAAGATGGCTACACCTTC. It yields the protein CASSQVGEEDGYTF.

CDR3 sequence reads: CASRDRSPSNQPQHF. The CDR3 nucleotides read TGTGCCAGCAGAGACAGATCCCCTAGCAATCAGCCCCAGCATTTT. The rearrangement joins TRBV27 to TRBJ1-5; the D gene is possibly TRBD1 (5 bases). The V end was cut by 6 bases, the J end by 0 bases, with 12 bases between. From germline, CDR1 is MNHEY and CDR2 SMNVEV (reference sequence). CDR3 length equals 15 residues.

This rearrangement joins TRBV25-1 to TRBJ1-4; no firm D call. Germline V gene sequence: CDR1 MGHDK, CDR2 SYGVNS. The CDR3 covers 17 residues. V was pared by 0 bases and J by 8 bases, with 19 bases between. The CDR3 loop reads CASSEYIGENGEEKLFF. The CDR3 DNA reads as TGTGCCAGCAGTGAATATATTGGAGAAAATGGAGAAGAAAAACTGTTTTTT. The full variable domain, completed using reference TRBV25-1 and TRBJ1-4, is EADIYQTPRYLVIGTGKKITLECSQTMGHDKMYWYQQDPGMELHLIHYSYGVNSTEKGDLSSESTVSRIRTEHFPLTLESARPSHTSQYLCASSEYIGENGEEKLFFGSGTQLSVL.

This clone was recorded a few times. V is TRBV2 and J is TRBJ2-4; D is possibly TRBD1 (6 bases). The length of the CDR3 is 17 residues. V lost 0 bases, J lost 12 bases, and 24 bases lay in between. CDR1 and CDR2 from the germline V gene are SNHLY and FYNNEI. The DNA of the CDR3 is TGTGCCAGCAGTGAAGCGCAGGGGACACCGAAGGGTGAGGCTCAGTACTTC. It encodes CASSEAQGTPKGEAQYF.

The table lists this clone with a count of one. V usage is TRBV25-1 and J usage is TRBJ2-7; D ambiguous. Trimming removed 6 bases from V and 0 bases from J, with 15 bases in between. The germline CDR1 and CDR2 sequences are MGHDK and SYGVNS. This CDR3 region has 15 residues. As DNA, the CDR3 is TGTGCCAGCAGACCCCCAGGCCAAAGCTCCTACGAGCAGTACTTC. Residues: CASRPPGQSSYEQYF.

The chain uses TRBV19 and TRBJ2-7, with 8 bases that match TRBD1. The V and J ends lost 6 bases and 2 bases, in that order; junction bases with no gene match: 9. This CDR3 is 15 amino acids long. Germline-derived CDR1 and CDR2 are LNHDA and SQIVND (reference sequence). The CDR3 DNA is TGTGCCAGTAGCCCCGGGACAGGCTACGCCTACGAGCAGTACTTC. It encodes CASSPGTGYAYEQYF.

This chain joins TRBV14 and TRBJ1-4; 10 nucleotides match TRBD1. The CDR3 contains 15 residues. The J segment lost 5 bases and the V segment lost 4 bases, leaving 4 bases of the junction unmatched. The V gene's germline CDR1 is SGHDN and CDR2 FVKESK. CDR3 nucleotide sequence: TGTGCCAGCAGCCCATCGGGACAGGGGAATGAAAAACTGTTTTTT. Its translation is CASSPSGQGNEKLFF. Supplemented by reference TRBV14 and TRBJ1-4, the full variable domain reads EAGVTQFPSHSVIEKGQTVTLRCDPISGHDNLYWYRRVMGKEIKFLLHFVKESKQDESGMPNNRFLAERTGGTYSTLKVQPAELEDSGVYFCASSPSGQGNEKLFFGSGTQLSVL.